This T cell receptor beta chain came from a study of T-cell reconstitution after alpha-beta-depleted transplantation in children. This clonotype was seen at least ten times. Looked up from germline, CDR1 is SGHDN and CDR2 is FVKESK. This CDR3 spans 15 amino acids. Trimming removed 0 bases at V and 0 bases at J, with 7 bases between. The library targeted TCRbeta and was prepared with unique molecular identifiers. TCRdb independently ran MiXCR on the PCR reads; one entry per CDR3 protein. This table has approximately 400,000 distinct CDR3 sequences, 11% appearing once. The chain joins TRBV14 to TRBJ2-3; D is undetermined. Sequencing used PBMCs from the stem cell graft donor, obtained from the stem cell graft. The sequence derives from a human donor who donated a stem cell graft to a child with acute myeloid leukemia. The chain's CDR3 is CASSQDLGSTDTQYF. The CDR3 DNA reads as TGTGCCAGCAGCCAAGATTTGGGTAGCACAGATACGCAGTATTTT.